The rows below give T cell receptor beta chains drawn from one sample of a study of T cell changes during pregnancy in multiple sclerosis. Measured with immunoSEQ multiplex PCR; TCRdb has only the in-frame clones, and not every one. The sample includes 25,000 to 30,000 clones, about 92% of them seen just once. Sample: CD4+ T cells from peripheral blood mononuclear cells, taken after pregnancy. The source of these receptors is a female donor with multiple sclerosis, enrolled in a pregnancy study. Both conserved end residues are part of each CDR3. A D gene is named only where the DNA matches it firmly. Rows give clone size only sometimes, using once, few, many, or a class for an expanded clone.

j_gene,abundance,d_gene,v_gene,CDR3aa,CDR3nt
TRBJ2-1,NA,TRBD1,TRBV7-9,CASSLRDRGPEQFF,TGTGCCAGCAGCCTCCGGGACAGGGGGCCGGAGCAGTTCTTC
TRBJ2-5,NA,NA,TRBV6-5,CASSYSTGQETQYF,TGTGCCAGCAGTTACTCTACGGGCCAAGAGACCCAGTACTTC
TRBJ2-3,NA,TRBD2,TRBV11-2,CASSLGLWTSGGTDTQYF,TGTGCCAGCAGCTTAGGTCTCTGGACTAGCGGGGGCACAGATACGCAGTATTTT
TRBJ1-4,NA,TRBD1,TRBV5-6,CASSTGQGSEKLFF,TGTGCCAGCAGCACGGGACAGGGGAGTGAAAAACTGTTTTTT
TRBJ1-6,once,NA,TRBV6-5,CASSSQRNSPLHF,TGTGCCAGCAGTTCCCAGAGGAATTCACCCCTCCACTTT
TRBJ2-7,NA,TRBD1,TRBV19,CATQNVGTGNEQYF,TGTGCCACCCAGAATGTAGGGACAGGGAACGAGCAGTACTTC
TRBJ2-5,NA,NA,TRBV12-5,CASGSRPLQETQYF,TGTGCTAGTGGTTCGAGGCCGCTCCAAGAGACCCAGTACTTC
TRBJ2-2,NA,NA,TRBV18,CASFTTGTNTGELFF,TGTGCCAGCTTCACCACCGGGACGAACACCGGGGAGCTGTTTTTT
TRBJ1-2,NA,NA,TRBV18,CASSPSREFYKGYTF,TGTGCCAGCTCACCATCGCGGGAGTTCTATAAGGGCTACACCTTC
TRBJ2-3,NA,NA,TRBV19,CASSIQALTDTQYF,TGTGCCAGTAGTATTCAAGCTCTCACAGATACGCAGTATTTT
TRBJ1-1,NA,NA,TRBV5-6,CASSFTGYEAFF,TGTGCCAGCAGCTTTACAGGCTATGAAGCTTTCTTT
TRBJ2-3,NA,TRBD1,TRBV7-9,CASTSGTGADTQYF,TGTGCCAGCACCTCGGGGACAGGGGCAGATACGCAGTATTTT
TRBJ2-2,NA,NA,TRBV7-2,CASSLVQASTGELFF,TGTGCCAGCAGCTTAGTACAGGCGTCCACCGGGGAGCTGTTTTTT
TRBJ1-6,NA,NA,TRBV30,CAWSADTQGNSPLHF,TGTGCCTGGAGTGCGGACACCCAGGGCAATTCACCCCTCCACTTT
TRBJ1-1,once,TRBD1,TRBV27,CASSRDRGNVVGTEAFF,TGTGCCAGCAGTCGGGACAGAGGGAATGTTGTCGGCACTGAAGCTTTCTTT
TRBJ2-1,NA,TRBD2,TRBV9,CASSTSGGTYNEQFF,TGTGCCAGCAGCACGAGCGGGGGGACCTACAATGAGCAGTTCTTC
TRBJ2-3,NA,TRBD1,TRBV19,CASRQGATDTQYF,TGTGCCAGTCGACAGGGAGCCACAGATACGCAGTATTTT
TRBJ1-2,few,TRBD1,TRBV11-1,CASSHPTGDFYGYTF,TGTGCCAGCAGCCACCCGACAGGGGACTTCTATGGCTACACCTTC
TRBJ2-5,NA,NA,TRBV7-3,CASSFPRGETQYF,TGTGCCAGCAGCTTCCCTAGAGGGGAGACCCAGTACTTC
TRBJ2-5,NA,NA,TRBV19,CASSTNQGRETQYF,TGTGCCAGTAGTACCAACCAGGGGCGCGAGACCCAGTACTTC
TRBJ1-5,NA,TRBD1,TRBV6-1,CASSEAGQGNQPQHF,TGTGCCAGCAGTGAAGCTGGACAGGGGAATCAGCCCCAGCATTTT
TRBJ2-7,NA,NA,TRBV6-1,CASSGRGDSYEQYF,TGTGCCAGCAGTGGAAGGGGCGATTCCTACGAGCAGTACTTC
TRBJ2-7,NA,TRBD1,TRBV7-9,CASSLGQDFEQYF,TGTGCCAGCAGCCTGGGACAGGACTTCGAGCAGTACTTC
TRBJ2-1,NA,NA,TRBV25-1,CASSEQGGSTEQFF,TGTGCCAGCAGTGAACAGGGTGGTTCCACTGAGCAGTTCTTC
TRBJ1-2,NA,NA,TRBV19,CASSNRGSPYGYTF,TGTGCCAGTAGTAATCGGGGGTCTCCCTATGGCTACACCTTC
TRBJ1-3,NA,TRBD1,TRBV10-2,CASSRGQGAGNTIYF,TGCGCCAGCAGCAGGGGACAGGGCGCTGGAAACACCATATATTTT
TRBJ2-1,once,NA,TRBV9,CASSARGYEQFF,TGTGCCAGCAGCGCCCGGGGGTATGAGCAGTTCTTC
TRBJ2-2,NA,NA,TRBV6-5,CASKLQARTGELFF,TGTGCCAGCAAGTTGCAGGCGCGCACCGGGGAGCTGTTTTTT
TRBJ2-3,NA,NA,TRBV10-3,CAISRDSQSDTQYF,TGTGCCATCAGTCGCGACAGTCAGTCCGATACGCAGTATTTT
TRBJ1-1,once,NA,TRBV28,CASSPDRLPTEAFF,TGTGCCAGCAGCCCTGACAGGCTCCCCACTGAAGCTTTCTTT
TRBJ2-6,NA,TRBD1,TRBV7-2,CASSPGQGGNVLTF,TGTGCCAGCAGCCCGGGACAGGGGGGCAACGTCCTGACTTTC
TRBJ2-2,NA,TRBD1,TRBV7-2,CASSLYGTANTGELFF,TGTGCCAGCAGCTTATATGGGACAGCGAACACCGGGGAGCTGTTTTTT
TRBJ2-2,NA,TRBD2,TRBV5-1,CASSPGTSGNTGELFF,TGCGCCAGCAGCCCCGGGACTAGCGGGAACACCGGGGAGCTGTTTTTT
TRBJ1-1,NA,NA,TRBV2,CASRTGTWGTEAFF,TGTGCCAGCAGGACCGGGACTTGGGGGACTGAAGCTTTCTTT
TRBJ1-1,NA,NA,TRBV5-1,CASSLGDRRGTEAFF,TGCGCCAGCAGCTTGGGTGACCGGAGGGGCACTGAAGCTTTCTTT
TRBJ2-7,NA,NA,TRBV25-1,CASSEARAGYEQYF,TGTGCCAGCAGTGAAGCCAGGGCCGGTTACGAGCAGTACTTC
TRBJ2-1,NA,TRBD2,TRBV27,CASSSNRGLAGVNEQFF,TGTGCCAGCAGTTCCAACCGGGGACTAGCGGGAGTGAATGAGCAGTTCTTC
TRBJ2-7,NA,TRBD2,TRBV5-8,CASTLDGGRNEQYF,TGTGCCAGCACACTTGACGGGGGGAGAAACGAGCAGTACTTC
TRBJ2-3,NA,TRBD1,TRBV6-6,CASSFPDRGSLDTQYF,TGTGCCAGCAGTTTCCCGGACAGGGGCTCCTTAGATACGCAGTATTTT
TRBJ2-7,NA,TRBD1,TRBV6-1,CASSVPGTGNHEQYF,TGTGCCAGCAGTGTCCCCGGGACAGGGAACCACGAGCAGTACTTC
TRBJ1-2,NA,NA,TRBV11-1,CASSLMADFASGYTF,TGTGCCAGCAGCTTAATGGCAGACTTTGCTAGTGGCTACACCTTC
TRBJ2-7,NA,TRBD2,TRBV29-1,CSVRLAGDAYEQYF,TGCAGCGTCCGACTAGCGGGGGACGCCTACGAGCAGTACTTC
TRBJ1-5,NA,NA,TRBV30,CAWSVTGDSNQPQHF,TGTGCCTGGAGTGTAACCGGAGATAGCAATCAGCCCCAGCATTTT
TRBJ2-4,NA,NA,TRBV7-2,CASSLDGVSGNIQYF,TGTGCCAGCAGCTTAGACGGGGTCTCGGGAAACATTCAGTACTTC
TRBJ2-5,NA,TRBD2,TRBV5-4,CASSMTGSGEETQYF,TGTGCCAGCAGTATGACTGGAAGCGGGGAAGAGACCCAGTACTTC
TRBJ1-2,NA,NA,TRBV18,CASSREGRGYTF,TGTGCCAGCTCACGGGAGGGCCGGGGCTACACCTTC
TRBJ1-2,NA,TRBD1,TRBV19,CASSTTGGVGGYTF,TGTGCCAGTAGTACTACAGGGGGCGTAGGTGGCTACACCTTC
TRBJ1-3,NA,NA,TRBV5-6,CASSLAGAGNTIYF,TGTGCCAGCAGCTTGGCAGGGGCGGGAAACACCATATATTTT
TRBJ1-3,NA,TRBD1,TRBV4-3,CASSQESAGGRRGNTIYF,TGCGCCAGCAGCCAAGAATCGGCAGGGGGGCGGCGTGGAAACACCATATATTTT
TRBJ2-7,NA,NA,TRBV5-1,CASSLFPSDWNYEQYF,TGCGCCAGCAGCTTGTTCCCGTCCGACTGGAACTACGAGCAGTACTTC